The 32 T cell receptor beta chains in this list originate from one sample, sequenced in a study of read filtering for tumor transcriptome and immune sequencing. From about 400 ng of RNA, a library with molecular barcoded alpha/delta and beta/gamma adaptors was made. TCRdb recomputed calls from the reads with MiXCR, one row per CDR3 protein. The repertoire holds 39,000 or so distinct CDR3 sequences, 14% seen once, with approximately 7% in the top ten. Input material: a population of CD138-negative cells sorted from bone marrow. The receptor source for this set is a donor aged 40 or older with multiple myeloma.

At least ten counts were recorded for this clonotype. V gene TRBV20-1 combines with J gene TRBJ1-1; D is perhaps TRBD1 (6 bases). V dropped 5 bases and J dropped 1 base, with 11 bases sitting between them. CDR1 is DFQATT and CDR2 is SNEGSKA in the germline V gene (reference sequence). This CDR3 is 13 amino acids long. In DNA, the CDR3 is TGCAGTGCTCCACAGGGTGGGAACACTGAAGCTTTCTTT. Residues: CSAPQGGNTEAFF.

The genes are TRBV12-3 or TRBV12-4 and TRBJ2-5; D is tentatively TRBD1 or TRBD2 (6 bases each). Trimming removed 5 bases from V and 0 bases from J, with 16 bases in between. This CDR3 region has 16 residues. Here the CDR3 DNA reads TGTGCCAGCAGTCTCTTGGGGGGCCCAAACCAAGAGACCCAGTACTTC. This codes for CASSLLGGPNQETQYF.

This clonotype was seen repeatedly, ten times or more. The chain recombines TRBV4-1 with TRBJ1-5, with D possibly being TRBD1 (6 bases). Germline lookup yields CDR1 MGHRA and CDR2 YSYEKL. The CDR3 has 15 residues. V lost 1 base and J lost 0, with 7 bases in between. The CDR3 coding sequence is TGCGCCAGCAGCCAAGGGGACAATAGCAATCAGCCCCAGCATTTT. Its protein is CASSQGDNSNQPQHF.

This clonotype was counted between two and nine times. The chain uses TRBV29-1 and TRBJ2-5; TRBD2 aligns across 8 bases. The J segment lost 4 bases and the V segment lost 4 bases, leaving 11 bases of the junction unmatched. CDR3 size: 15 residues. CDR1 and CDR2 (germline): SQVTM, ANQGSEA. CDR3 nucleotides: TGCAGCGTTGGGCGCGGACTAGCAAGAAGAGAGACCCAGTACTTC. The encoded protein is CSVGRGLARRETQYF. Looking up the rest from reference TRBV29-1 and TRBJ2-5 gives the full variable domain: SAVISQKPSRDICQRGTSLTIQCQVDSQVTMMFWYRQQPGQSLTLIATANQGSEATYESGFVIDKFPISRPNLTFSTLTVSNMSPEDSSIYLCSVGRGLARRETQYFGPGTRLLVL.

This clonotype was picked up many times. The V and J genes are TRBV7-2 and TRBJ2-1; 12 positions match TRBD2. From germline, CDR1 is SGHTA and CDR2 FQGNSA. V trimming: 5 bases; J trimming: 6 bases; junction bases outside the gene matches: 14. The CDR3 length is 18 residues. CDR3 nucleotide sequence: TGTGCCAGCAGCACGACTAGCGGGAGTGGCCTGGGGGGCAATGAGCAGTTCTTC. It yields the protein CASSTTSGSGLGGNEQFF.

The table lists this clonotype with many counts. The chain employs TRBV7-3 and TRBJ2-1, with D unclear. The CDR3 consists of 13 residues. V was shortened by 1 base and J by 10 bases, with 11 bases between the two germline ends. CDR1 SGHTA and CDR2 FQGTGA come from the germline V gene. The CDR3 DNA sequence: TGTGCCAGCAGCTTAATGGCCGGCGAGGAGCAGTTCTTC. It yields the protein CASSLMAGEEQFF.

The table lists this clonotype with many counts. This rearrangement joins TRBV7-8 to TRBJ1-1, with 8 nucleotides matching TRBD1. CDR1 is SGHVS and CDR2 is FQNEAQ in the germline V gene. This CDR3 spans 15 amino acids. Trimming cost V 5 bases and J 1 base; bases outside gene matches: 6. The CDR3: CASSQLTGANTEAFF. CDR3 nucleotides: TGTGCCAGCAGCCAACTGACAGGGGCGAACACTGAAGCTTTCTTT.

This clonotype was detected ten times or more. The chain employs TRBV18 and TRBJ2-3; D call uncertain. CDR1 KGHSH and CDR2 LQKENI come from the germline V gene. With 6 bases removed from V and 2 bases from J, the gap between germline ends came to 18 bases. The CDR3 is 16 amino acids. The CDR3 nucleotides are TGTGCCAGCTCCCAAGCCCACAACCCGACCACAGATACGCAGTATTTT. Translation gives CASSQAHNPTTDTQYF.

Points on this clonotype: The junction and the germline gene differ at one end; a read error may be behind it. The J gene is TRBJ1-5, the V gene TRBV6-5; D unclear. The CDR3 extends over 13 amino acids. Germline values: CDR1 MNHEY, CDR2 SVGAGI. DNA for the CDR3: TGTGCCAGCCGTCTCAAGGAGAATCAGCCCCGGCATTTT. Amino acids: CASRLKENQPRHF.

This clonotype was counted ten times or more. The rearrangement links TRBV7-8 to TRBJ1-1, with TRBD1 matching over 8 bases. CDR3 length: 15 amino acids. The germline V gene encodes CDR1 SGHVS and CDR2 FQNEAQ. Unmatched junction bases numbered 8, after V lost 5 bases and J lost 3 bases. The CDR3 is CASSPARGLDTEAFF. CDR3 DNA: TGTGCCAGCAGCCCGGCCAGGGGGCTAGACACTGAAGCTTTCTTT.

This clonotype was recorded many times. This chain joins TRBV12-5 and TRBJ2-3; 7 bases are a match to TRBD1. Losses at the gene ends were 1 base for V and 0 bases for J; bases not matched to a gene: 4. Germline CDR1 reads LGHNT; CDR2 reads FRNRAP. This CDR3 comprises 16 residues. This CDR3 is CASGLGDRHSTDTQYF. The CDR3 DNA reads TGTGCTAGTGGTTTGGGGGACAGACATAGCACAGATACGCAGTATTTT. The complete variable domain, with remaining parts taken from reference TRBV12-5 and TRBJ2-3, reads DARVTQTPRHKVTEMGQEVTMRCQPILGHNTVFWYRQTMMQGLELLAYFRNRAPLDDSGMPKDRFSAEMPDATLATLKIQPSEPRDSAVYFCASGLGDRHSTDTQYFGPGTRLTVL.

This clonotype was seen ten or more times. This chain links TRBV7-2 with TRBJ2-7, with no clear D. Germline lookup yields CDR1 SGHTA and CDR2 FQGNSA. The CDR3 is 13 residues long. Deletions cut 2 bases from V and 3 bases from J, with 8 bases between. CDR3 coding DNA: TGTGCCAGCAGCTTAAAGTCGAACTACGAGCAGTACTTC. Translated, it gives CASSLKSNYEQYF.

In this sample, this clonotype turned up many times. The chain joins TRBV6-1 to TRBJ2-5; D possibly corresponds to TRBD1 (6 bases). There are 13 residues in the CDR3. Trimming took off 6 bases at V and 5 bases at J, with 13 bases between the two ends. Germline CDR1 reads MNHNS; CDR2 reads SASEGT. The CDR3 here is CASRFTGWETQYF. CDR3 sequence (DNA): TGTGCCAGCAGGTTTACAGGGTGGGAGACCCAGTACTTC.

This clonotype was recorded at least ten times. The V and J genes are TRBV11-3 and TRBJ2-3; 9 positions agree with TRBD2. CDR1 is SGHNT and CDR2 is YENEEA in the germline V gene. This CDR3 has 15 amino acids. Unmatched junction bases numbered 5, after V lost 6 bases and J lost 1 base. The CDR3 here is CASSQAGGRTDTQYF. The DNA for the CDR3 is TGTGCCAGCAGTCAAGCGGGGGGCCGCACAGATACGCAGTATTTT.

This clonotype has at least ten counts. This rearrangement joins TRBV10-3 to TRBJ1-1; D unclear. The V and J ends lost 2 bases and 0 bases respectively, with 4 bases between them. This CDR3 is built from 13 residues. Looked up from germline, CDR1 is ENHRY and CDR2 is SYGVKD. For the CDR3, the DNA is TGTGCCATCAGTGAGGAATTGAACACTGAAGCTTTCTTT. This gives the protein CAISEELNTEAFF.

Details on this clonotype: This may be a read error, as it is one base from a much larger clone. The V call is TRBV6-1, the J call TRBJ2-1, with D maybe TRBD1 (5 bases). Looked up from germline, CDR1 is MNHNS and CDR2 is SASEGT. The CDR3 spans 11 residues. V lost 8 bases and J lost 12, with 14 bases in between. The CDR3 DNA follows: TGTGCCAGCGACAGATCCTATGGGCAGTTCTTC. Its translation is CASDRSYGQFF.

This clonotype was seen a few times. A read error may explain this, as a much larger clone is one base away. The rearrangement joins TRBV12-3 or TRBV12-4 to TRBJ2-2; D is perhaps TRBD1 (6 bases). This CDR3 contains 15 residues. The CDR3, as DNA: TGTGCCAGCAGAGCCGGGACACCTATCACCGGGGAGCTGGTTTTT. Protein product: CASRAGTPITGELVF.

Concerning this clonotype itself: The conserved phenylalanine or tryptophan normally closing the CDR3 is absent here, so this likely arose from a read error. The chain has TRBV28 and TRBJ2-1, with TRBD2 matching 11 bases. V was clipped by 7 bases and J by 7 bases; unmatched bases: 9. Germline CDR1 reads MDHEN; CDR2 reads SYDVKM. The CDR3 is 15 residues long. This CDR3 reads CASIYAGLAGNEQFP. DNA for the CDR3: TGTGCCAGCATTTACGCCGGACTAGCGGGTAATGAGCAGTTCCCC.

This clonotype has ten or more counts. This chain joins TRBV5-1 and TRBJ2-7; D is possibly TRBD1 (6 bases). V was clipped by 4 bases and J by 7 bases, with 21 bases between them. The germline CDR1 and CDR2 sequences are SGHRS and YFSETQ. The CDR3 is 15 amino acids. CDR3 in DNA: TGCGCCAGCAGCCCCGGACAGTCCTCCGTGGGAGAGCAGTACTTC. It codes for CASSPGQSSVGEQYF.

This clonotype was seen repeatedly, ten times or more. The chain joins TRBV13 to TRBJ1-2; TRBD1 agrees at 10 bases. The CDR3 is 17 residues long. The V segment lost 5 bases and the J segment 4 bases; nucleotides outside the gene matches: 13. Germline loops: CDR1 PRHDT, CDR2 FYEKMQ (reference sequence). CDR3: CASSPDPPGQGSYGYTF. The CDR3 region has the DNA TGTGCCAGCAGCCCCGACCCTCCGGGACAGGGGAGCTATGGCTACACCTTC.

This clonotype was found many times. The rearrangement joins TRBV6-1 to TRBJ2-5, with 14 bases aligning to TRBD2. The germline CDR1 and CDR2 sequences are MNHNS and SASEGT. V lost 1 base to trimming and J lost 3 bases; unmatched junction nucleotides: 4. The CDR3 is 17 amino acids. CDR3 loop: CASSEDGTSGGEETQYF. CDR3 coding DNA: TGTGCCAGCAGTGAAGATGGGACTAGCGGGGGAGAAGAGACCCAGTACTTC.

The chain employs TRBV28 and TRBJ2-6, with 7 bases lining up with TRBD1. CDR3 length: 17 residues. Germline CDR1 and CDR2: MDHEN and SYDVKM. Trimming at V came to 4 bases and at J to 0 bases, leaving 6 bases not matched to a gene. The CDR3 nucleotides read TGTGCCAGCAGTTGGGACAGCCACAACTCTGGGGCCAACGTCCTGACTTTC. This gives the protein CASSWDSHNSGANVLTF.

In this sample, this clonotype turned up many times. The chain links TRBV19 to TRBJ1-5; 7 bases are shared with TRBD1. The CDR3 consists of 14 residues. Germline CDR1 and CDR2: LNHDA and SQIVND (reference sequence). V gave up 5 bases and J gave up 4 bases; unmatched junction bases: 5. CDR3 nucleotide sequence: TGTGCCAGTAGTGGGACAGACCTAAATCAGCCCCAGCATTTT. Its translation: CASSGTDLNQPQHF. The complete variable domain, with remaining parts taken from reference TRBV19 and TRBJ1-5, reads DGGITQSPKYLFRKEGQNVTLSCEQNLNHDAMYWYRQDPGQGLRLIYYSQIVNDFQKGDIAEGYSVSREKKESFPLTVTSAQKNPTAFYLCASSGTDLNQPQHFGDGTRLSIL.

This clonotype was detected many times. V is TRBV6-1 and J is TRBJ2-5; D is unresolved. V lost 5 bases, J lost 6 bases, and 10 bases lay in between. The CDR3 totals 12 residues. Germline V gene sequence: CDR1 MNHNS, CDR2 SASEGT. The CDR3 DNA is TGTGCCAGCAGTACATCCACGAAGACCCAGTACTTC. This sequence encodes CASSTSTKTQYF.

In its sample, this clonotype was seen many times. This rearrangement joins TRBV5-1 to TRBJ1-3; D is perhaps TRBD1 (6 bases). This CDR3 contains 15 residues. Germline CDR1 and CDR2: SGHRS and YFSETQ. The V end was cut by 0 bases, the J end by 1 base, with 8 bases between. CDR3 DNA: TGCGCCAGCAGCTTGGACAGGGTGTCTGGAAACACCATATATTTT. Translating gives CASSLDRVSGNTIYF.

This clonotype came up many times. The chain has TRBV6-5 and TRBJ2-3, with 9 bases that match TRBD2. Unmatched junction bases numbered 12, after V lost 7 bases and J lost 4 bases. Germline CDR1 and CDR2: MNHEY and SVGAGI. The CDR3 totals 16 residues. For the CDR3, the DNA is TGTGCCAGCATCCCCCCTGGCGGGAGGGCCTCAGATACGCAGTATTTT. Its translation: CASIPPGGRASDTQYF.

This clonotype was picked up many times. The chain couples TRBV5-1 to TRBJ1-1; D possibly corresponds to TRBD1 (5 bases). Germline V gene sequence: CDR1 SGHRS, CDR2 YFSETQ. The CDR3 spans 12 residues. Trimming removed 4 bases at V and 6 bases at J, with 10 bases between. The CDR3 DNA reads TGCGCCAGCAGCGTCGGGGGGTCTGAAGCTTTCTTT. Protein product: CASSVGGSEAFF.

This clonotype was counted at least ten times. The chain uses TRBV28 and TRBJ1-4, with D uncertain. Germline CDR1 MDHEN, CDR2 SYDVKM. Trimming removed 5 bases at V and 8 bases at J, with 15 bases between. The CDR3 runs to 14 residues. Here the CDR3 reads CASSPPGRPEKLFF. The CDR3 DNA reads as TGTGCCAGCAGTCCTCCGGGTCGCCCGGAAAAACTGTTTTTT.

This clonotype was found many times. V and J are TRBV7-9 and TRBJ2-1, with D hard to call. Germline V gene sequence: CDR1 SEHNR, CDR2 FQNEAQ (reference sequence). This CDR3 is built from 14 residues. The V gene lost 10 bases and the J gene lost 3 bases, with 16 bases spanning the gap. CDR3 loop: CATPPEKGYNEQFF. Here the CDR3 DNA reads TGTGCCACCCCTCCGGAGAAGGGCTACAATGAGCAGTTCTTC.

This clonotype showed up many times. The chain links TRBV12-3 or TRBV12-4 to TRBJ2-3; D not certain. The CDR3 is 13 residues long. The V gene lost 4 bases and the J gene lost 4 bases, with 9 bases spanning the gap. The CDR3 protein is CASSSLRSDTQYF. The CDR3 DNA follows: TGTGCCAGCAGTTCTCTTAGGTCAGATACGCAGTATTTT.

There are many counts of this clonotype. The chain couples TRBV7-9 to TRBJ2-7; tentatively, D is TRBD2 (5 bases). Trimming cost V 2 bases and J 2 bases, with 10 bases left between them. The CDR3 sequence is 14 residues long. Germline values: CDR1 SEHNR, CDR2 FQNEAQ (reference sequence). The CDR3: CASSLWTGTYEQYF. In DNA, the CDR3 is TGTGCCAGCAGCTTATGGACTGGGACCTACGAGCAGTACTTC.

This clonotype came up many times. The chain is built from TRBV19 and TRBJ2-1; 10 nucleotides agree with TRBD2. The trim removed 4 bases at V and 6 bases at J, leaving 9 bases unmatched. This CDR3 is built from 16 residues. From germline, CDR1 is LNHDA and CDR2 SQIVND (reference sequence). The chain's CDR3 is CASSSATSGKINEQFF. The CDR3 DNA reads TGTGCCAGTAGTAGCGCAACTAGCGGGAAAATCAATGAGCAGTTCTTC.